This passage covers 7 T cell receptor beta chains from one sample sequenced in a study of T cells in Graves' hyperthyroidism and ophthalmopathy. Authors of the study amplified TCR beta CDR3 regions from RNA transcripts. TCR CDR3 underwent first-round RT-PCR with the HTBI primer set. TCRdb used MiXCR to reprocess the multiplex PCR reads, holding one entry per CDR3 protein. The table has some 300,000 distinct CDR3 sequences, around 13% seen once. Sequencing used blood. These receptors were obtained from a woman in her forties with Graves' hyperthyroidism.

This clonotype was counted ten times or more. V usage is TRBV25-1 and J usage is TRBJ1-1; the D is unclear. Between the trimmed V and J ends, which lost 6 bases and 8 bases, there was a span of 13 bases. The CDR3 is 12 amino acids. Germline assignment: CDR1 MGHDK and CDR2 SYGVNS. CDR3 sequence: CASRGVGSEAFF. CDR3 nucleotide sequence: TGTGCCAGCAGGGGTGTCGGATCCGAAGCTTTCTTT.

In this sample, this clonotype turned up many times. The chain has TRBV3-1 and TRBJ2-3; D unclear. CDR3 length: 17 residues. The germline CDR1 and CDR2 sequences are LGHDT and YNNKEL (reference sequence). Trimming removed 0 bases from V and 5 bases from J, with 18 bases in between. CDR3 residues: CASSQEVAGSWGDTQYF. CDR3 nucleotide sequence: TGTGCCAGCAGCCAAGAAGTTGCAGGCAGTTGGGGAGATACGCAGTATTTT.

The chain carries TRBV20-1 and TRBJ2-7; no clear D. Trimming shortened V by 3 bases and J by 6 bases, and 18 bases separated the two germline ends. Germline loops: CDR1 DFQATT, CDR2 SNEGSKA (reference sequence). The CDR3 contains 14 residues. The CDR3, as DNA: TGCAGTGCTAGCCCCGACCTGGTCTATGTCGAGCAGTACTTC. It yields the protein CSASPDLVYVEQYF.

J is TRBJ1-2 and V is TRBV28, with D tentatively TRBD1 (6 bases). Looked up from germline, CDR1 is MDHEN and CDR2 is SYDVKM. The CDR3 totals 14 residues. V was clipped by 2 bases and J by 3 bases, with 10 bases between them. The CDR3 coding sequence is TGTGCCAGCAGTTTAGTGCCAGGGGACTATGGCTACACCTTC. Translating it yields CASSLVPGDYGYTF.

This clonotype showed up many times. The rearrangement joins TRBV15 to TRBJ1-1; D uncertain. Trimming took off 9 bases at V and 1 base at J, with 15 bases between the two ends. This CDR3 comprises 14 residues. The germline CDR1 and CDR2 sequences are LNHNV and YYDKDF (reference sequence). The CDR3 region has the DNA TGTGCCACGGTCAGACGAAGAGGGAACACTGAAGCTTTCTTT. This encodes CATVRRRGNTEAFF.

In its sample, this clonotype was seen many times. In nucleotides, the CDR3 is TGTGCCAGCAGCTTCGGGGGAGATACGCAGTATTTT. It specifies CASSFGGDTQYF. V usage is TRBV12-3 or TRBV12-4 and J usage is TRBJ2-3; the D gene is possibly TRBD2 (6 bases). The CDR3 totals 12 residues. V lost 6 bases to trimming and J lost 5 bases, with 9 bases between them.

This clonotype was counted ten times or more. The rearrangement links TRBV5-1 to TRBJ1-4; D not resolved. This CDR3 has 16 amino acids. The V gene lost 5 bases and the J gene lost 1 base, with 15 bases spanning the gap. Per germline, CDR1 SGHRS and CDR2 YFSETQ. CDR3 in amino acids: CASRLSHTLTNEKLFF. CDR3 DNA sequence: TGCGCCAGCAGATTGTCCCACACGCTAACTAATGAAAAACTGTTTTTT. The whole variable domain, remainder taken from reference TRBV5-1 and TRBJ1-4, is KAGVTQTPRYLIKTRGQQVTLSCSPISGHRSVSWYQQTPGQGLQFLFEYFSETQRNKGNFPGRFSGRQFSNSRSEMNVSTLELGDSALYLCASRLSHTLTNEKLFFGSGTQLSVL.